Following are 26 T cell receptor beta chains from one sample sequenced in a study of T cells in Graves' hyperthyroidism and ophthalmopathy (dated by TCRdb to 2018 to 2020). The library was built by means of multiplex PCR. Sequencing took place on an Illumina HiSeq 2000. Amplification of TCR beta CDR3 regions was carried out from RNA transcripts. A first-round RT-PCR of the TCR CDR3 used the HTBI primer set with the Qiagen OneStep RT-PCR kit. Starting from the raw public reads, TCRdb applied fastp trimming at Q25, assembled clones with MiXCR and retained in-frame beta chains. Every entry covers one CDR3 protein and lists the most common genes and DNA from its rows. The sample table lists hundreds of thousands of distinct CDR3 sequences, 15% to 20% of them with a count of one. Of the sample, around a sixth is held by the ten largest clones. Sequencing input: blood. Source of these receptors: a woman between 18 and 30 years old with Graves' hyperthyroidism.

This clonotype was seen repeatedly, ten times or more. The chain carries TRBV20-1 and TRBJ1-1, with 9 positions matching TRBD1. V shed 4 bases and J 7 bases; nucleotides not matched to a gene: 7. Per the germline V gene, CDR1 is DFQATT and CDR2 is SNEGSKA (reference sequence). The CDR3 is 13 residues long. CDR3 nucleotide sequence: TGCAGTGCTACAACAGGGGGCGTCGGTGAAGCTTTCTTT. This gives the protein CSATTGGVGEAFF.

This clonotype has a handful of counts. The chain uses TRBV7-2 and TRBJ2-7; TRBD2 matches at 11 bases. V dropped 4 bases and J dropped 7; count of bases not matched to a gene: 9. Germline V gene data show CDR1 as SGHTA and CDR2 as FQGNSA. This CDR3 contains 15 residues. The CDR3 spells CASSSASGGHREQYF. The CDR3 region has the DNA TGTGCCAGCAGCTCCGCTAGCGGGGGGCATCGGGAGCAGTACTTC.

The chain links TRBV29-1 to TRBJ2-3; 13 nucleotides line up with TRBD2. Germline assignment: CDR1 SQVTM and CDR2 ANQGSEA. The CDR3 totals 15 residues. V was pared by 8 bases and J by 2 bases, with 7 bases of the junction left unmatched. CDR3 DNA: TGCAGCTCTAGGACTAGCGGGGGCCTCACAGATACGCAGTATTTT. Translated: CSSRTSGGLTDTQYF.

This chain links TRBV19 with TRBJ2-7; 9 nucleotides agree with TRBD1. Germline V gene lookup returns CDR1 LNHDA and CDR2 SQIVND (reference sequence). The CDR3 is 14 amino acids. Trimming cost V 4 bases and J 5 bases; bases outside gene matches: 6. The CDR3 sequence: CASSTGTGLNEQYF. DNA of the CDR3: TGTGCCAGTAGTACGGGGACAGGGCTCAACGAGCAGTACTTC.

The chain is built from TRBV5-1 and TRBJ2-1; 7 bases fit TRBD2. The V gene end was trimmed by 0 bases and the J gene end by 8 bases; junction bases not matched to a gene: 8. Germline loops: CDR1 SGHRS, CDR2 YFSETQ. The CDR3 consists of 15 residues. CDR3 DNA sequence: TGCGCCAGCAGCTTGGTACTGGGAGGGATGGATGAGCAGTTCTTC. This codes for CASSLVLGGMDEQFF.

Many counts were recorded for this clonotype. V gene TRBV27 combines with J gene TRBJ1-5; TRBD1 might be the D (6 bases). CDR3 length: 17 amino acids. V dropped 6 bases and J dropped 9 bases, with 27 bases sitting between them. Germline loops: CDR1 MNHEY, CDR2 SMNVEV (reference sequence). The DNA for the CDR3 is TGTGCCAGCAGCTTTGACAGGCCTGGGTTCGGGGGGCCGCCCCAGCATTTT. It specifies CASSFDRPGFGGPPQHF.

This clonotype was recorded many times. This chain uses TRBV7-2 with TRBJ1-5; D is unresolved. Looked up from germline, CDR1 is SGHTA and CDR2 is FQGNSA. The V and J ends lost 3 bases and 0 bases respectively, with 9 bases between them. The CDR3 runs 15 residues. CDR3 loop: CASSLSRTSNQPQHF. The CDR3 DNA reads TGTGCCAGCAGCTTGAGTCGGACTAGCAATCAGCCCCAGCATTTT.

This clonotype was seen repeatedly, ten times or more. As DNA, the CDR3 is TGCAGCGTTGCAAGGTCCCACGAGCAGTACTTC. It encodes CSVARSHEQYF. The chain links TRBV29-1 to TRBJ2-7; no reliable D call. Trimming shortened V by 4 bases and J by 5 bases, and 9 bases separated the two germline ends. The CDR3 loop spans 11 amino acids. The germline V gene has CDR1 SQVTM and CDR2 ANQGSEA.

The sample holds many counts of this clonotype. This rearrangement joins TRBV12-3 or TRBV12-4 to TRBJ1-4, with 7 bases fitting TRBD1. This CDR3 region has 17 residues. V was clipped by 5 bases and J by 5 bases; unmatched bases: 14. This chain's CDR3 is CASSLQRPPGQNEKLFF. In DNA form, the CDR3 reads TGTGCCAGCAGTCTACAGAGACCCCCGGGACAGAATGAAAAACTGTTTTTT.

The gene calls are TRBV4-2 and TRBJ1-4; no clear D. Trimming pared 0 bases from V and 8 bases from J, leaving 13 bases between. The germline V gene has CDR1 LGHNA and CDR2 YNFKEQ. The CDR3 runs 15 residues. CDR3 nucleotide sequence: TGTGCCAGCAGCCAAGAGGAGGGATTAGGGGAAAAACTGTTTTTT. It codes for CASSQEEGLGEKLFF.

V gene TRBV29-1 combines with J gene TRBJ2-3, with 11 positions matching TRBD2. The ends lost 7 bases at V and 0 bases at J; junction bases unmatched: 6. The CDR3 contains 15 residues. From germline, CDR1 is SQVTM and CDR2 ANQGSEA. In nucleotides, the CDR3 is TGCAGCGCGATAGGGACTAGCGGAAGCACAGATACGCAGTATTTT. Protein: CSAIGTSGSTDTQYF.

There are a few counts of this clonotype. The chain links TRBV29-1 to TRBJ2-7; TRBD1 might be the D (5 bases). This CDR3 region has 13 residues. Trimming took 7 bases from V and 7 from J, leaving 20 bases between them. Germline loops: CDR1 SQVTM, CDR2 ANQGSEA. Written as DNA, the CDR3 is TGCAGCGCTGGAAACGACCGCGCAGGGGAGCAGTACTTC. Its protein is CSAGNDRAGEQYF.

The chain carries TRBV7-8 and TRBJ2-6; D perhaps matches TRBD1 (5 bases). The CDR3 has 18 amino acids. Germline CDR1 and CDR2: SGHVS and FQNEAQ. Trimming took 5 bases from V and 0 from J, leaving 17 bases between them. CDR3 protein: CASSPNRTPNSGANVLTF. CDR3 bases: TGTGCCAGCAGCCCAAACAGGACCCCTAACTCTGGGGCCAACGTCCTGACTTTC.

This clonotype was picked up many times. The chain's CDR3 is CASLGSGWDGYTF. The DNA of the CDR3 is TGTGCCAGCTTGGGATCGGGGTGGGATGGCTACACCTTC. This rearrangement joins TRBV2 to TRBJ1-2; D is unclear. The germline CDR1 and CDR2 sequences are SNHLY and FYNNEI. The length of the CDR3 is 13 residues. V was shortened by 8 bases and J by 6 bases, with 16 bases between the two germline ends.

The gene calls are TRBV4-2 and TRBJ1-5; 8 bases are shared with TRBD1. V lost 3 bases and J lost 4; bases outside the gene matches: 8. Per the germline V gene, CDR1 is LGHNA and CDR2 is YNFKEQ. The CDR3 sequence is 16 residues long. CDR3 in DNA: TGTGCCAGCAGCCACTCCGACAGGGGTGATAATCAGCCCCAGCATTTT. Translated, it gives CASSHSDRGDNQPQHF.

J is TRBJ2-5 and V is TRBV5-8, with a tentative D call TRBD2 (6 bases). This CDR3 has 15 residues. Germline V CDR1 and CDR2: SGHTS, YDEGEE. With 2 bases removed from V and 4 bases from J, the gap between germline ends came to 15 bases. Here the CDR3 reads CASSFGGAGLETQYF. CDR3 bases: TGTGCCAGCAGCTTCGGTGGGGCGGGATTAGAGACCCAGTACTTC.

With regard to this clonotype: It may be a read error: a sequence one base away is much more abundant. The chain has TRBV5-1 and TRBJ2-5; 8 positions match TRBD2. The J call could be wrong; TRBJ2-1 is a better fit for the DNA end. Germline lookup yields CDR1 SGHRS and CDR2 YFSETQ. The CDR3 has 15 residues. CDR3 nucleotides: TGCGCCAGCAGTTTGGCTAGCGGGTTCCAAGAGACCCAGTTCTTC. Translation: CASSLASGFQETQFF.

CDR3 region: CASSYTGRETQYF. CDR3 nucleotides: TGTGCCAGCAGTTACACGGGAAGAGAGACCCAGTACTTC. This rearrangement joins TRBV6-1 to TRBJ2-5, with a weak D call TRBD2 (5 bases). V lost 5 bases, J lost 4 bases, and 11 bases lay in between. Per germline, CDR1 MNHNS and CDR2 SASEGT. The CDR3 has 13 residues.

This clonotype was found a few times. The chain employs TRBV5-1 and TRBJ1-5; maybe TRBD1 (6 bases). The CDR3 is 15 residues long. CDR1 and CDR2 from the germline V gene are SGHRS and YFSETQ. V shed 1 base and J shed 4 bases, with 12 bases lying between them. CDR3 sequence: CASSLNPGANQPQHF. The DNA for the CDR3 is TGCGCCAGCAGCTTGAATCCAGGGGCGAATCAGCCCCAGCATTTT.

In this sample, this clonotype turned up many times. CDR3 coding DNA: TGTGCCAGCAGTGCAAGCGGGGGGGCCCCGAGGAATGAGCAGTTCTTC. This gives the protein CASSASGGAPRNEQFF. V gene TRBV6-1 combines with J gene TRBJ2-1; 10 bases match TRBD2. The CDR3 extends over 16 amino acids. J was trimmed by 7 bases and V by 4 bases; bases with no gene match: 10. CDR1 is MNHNS, CDR2 SASEGT, per germline.

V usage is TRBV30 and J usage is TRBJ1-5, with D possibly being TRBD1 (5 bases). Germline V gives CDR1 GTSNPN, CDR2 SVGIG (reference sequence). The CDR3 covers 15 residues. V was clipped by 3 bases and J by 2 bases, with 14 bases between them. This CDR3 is CAWSGTSRGNQPQHF. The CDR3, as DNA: TGTGCCTGGAGCGGGACGTCGAGGGGCAATCAGCCCCAGCATTTT.

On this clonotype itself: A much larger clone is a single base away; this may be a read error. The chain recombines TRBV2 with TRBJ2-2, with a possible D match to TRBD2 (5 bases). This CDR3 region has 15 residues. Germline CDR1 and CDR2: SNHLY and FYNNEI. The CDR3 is CASSEARVNTGKLFF. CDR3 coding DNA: TGTGCCAGCAGTGAAGCGCGGGTGAACACCGGGAAGCTGTTTTTT.

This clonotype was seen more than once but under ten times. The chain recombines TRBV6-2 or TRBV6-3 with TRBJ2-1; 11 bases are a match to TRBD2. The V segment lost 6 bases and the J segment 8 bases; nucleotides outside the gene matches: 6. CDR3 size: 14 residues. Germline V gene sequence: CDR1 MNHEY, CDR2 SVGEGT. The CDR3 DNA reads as TGTGCCAGCAGGTTAGCGGGGGGGCCCTATGAGCAGTTCTTC. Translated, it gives CASRLAGGPYEQFF.

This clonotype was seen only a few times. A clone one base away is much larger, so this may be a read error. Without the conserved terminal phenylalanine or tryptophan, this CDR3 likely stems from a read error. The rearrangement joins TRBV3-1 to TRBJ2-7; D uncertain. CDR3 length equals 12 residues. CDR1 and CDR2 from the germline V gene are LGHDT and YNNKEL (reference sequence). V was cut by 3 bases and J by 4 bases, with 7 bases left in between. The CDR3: CASSQSPYEQYI. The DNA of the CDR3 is TGTGCCAGCAGCCAGAGTCCTTACGAGCAGTACATC.

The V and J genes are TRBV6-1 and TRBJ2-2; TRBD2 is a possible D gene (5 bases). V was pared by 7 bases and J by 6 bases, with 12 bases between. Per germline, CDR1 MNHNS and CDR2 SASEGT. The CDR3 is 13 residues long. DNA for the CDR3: TGTGCCAGCACACCGGCCGGGGCCGGGGAGCTGTTTTTT. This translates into CASTPAGAGELFF.

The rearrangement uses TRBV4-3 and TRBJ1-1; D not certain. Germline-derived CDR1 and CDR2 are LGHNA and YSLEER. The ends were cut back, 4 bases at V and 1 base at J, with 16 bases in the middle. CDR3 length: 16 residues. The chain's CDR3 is CASSLPLGVPNTEAFF. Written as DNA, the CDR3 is TGCGCCAGCAGCCTCCCCTTAGGAGTCCCGAACACTGAAGCTTTCTTT.